This is a list of T cell receptor gamma chains from one sample in a study of human gamma delta and Vdelta1 T cells. TCRdb called clones anew from the PCR reads with CATT. The sample has 4,000 to 5,000 gamma-chain clones; 25% to 35% are singletons. These receptors' targets are unknown. Sequences were obtained from Vdelta1 gamma-delta T cells from blood grown in culture (DOT cells). The receptors derive from a human donor in good health. The CDR3 runs from the conserved cysteine through the conserved F or W. Clone size is given for some rows only: seen once, a few or many times, or a class if the clone is expanded.

j_gene	len	v_gene	abundance	CDR3nt	CDR3aa
TRGJ1/TRGJ2	13	TRGV3	-	TGTGCCACCTGGGACAGGCCCCCCTATAAGAAACTCTTT	CATWDRPPYKKLF
TRGJ1/TRGJ2	13	TRGV2	-	TGTGCCACCTGGGACGGGCCAGATTATAAGAAACTCTTT	CATWDGPDYKKLF
TRGJ1/TRGJ2	11	TRGV3	few	TGTGCCACCTGGGACAGGCCTGAGAAACTCTTT	CATWDRPEKLF
TRGJ1/TRGJ2	11	TRGV2	-	TGTGCCACCTGGGACGGGCGGAAGAAACTCTTT	CATWDGRKKLF
TRGJ1/TRGJ2	13	TRGV4	few	TGTGCCACCTGGGACGGGCAAGGTTATAAGAAACTCTTT	CATWDGQGYKKLF
TRGJ1/TRGJ2	12	TRGV4	-	TGTGCCACCTGGGATCCCCGCTATAAGAAACTCTTT	CATWDPRYKKLF
TRGJ1/TRGJ2	12	TRGV5P	few	TGTGCCACCTGGGCAAATTATTATAAGAAACTCTTT	CATWANYYKKLF
TRGJ1/TRGJ2	13	TRGV2	-	TGTGCCACCTGGGGGGGGATTTATTATAAGAAACTCTTT	CATWGGIYYKKLF
TRGJ1/TRGJ2	13	TRGV2	medium-sized	TGTGCCACCTGGGACGCCGATTATTATAAGAAACTCTTT	CATWDADYYKKLF
TRGJ1/TRGJ2	12	TRGV2	medium-sized	TGTGCCACCTGGGACGAGAATTATAAGAAACTCTTT	CATWDENYKKLF
TRGJ1/TRGJ2	12	TRGV2	few	TGTGCCACCTGGGACGGGGATTATAAGAAACTCTTT	CATWDGDYKKLF
TRGJ1/TRGJ2	14	TRGV2	few	TGTGCCACCTGGGACGGGCTTGAAGATTATAAGAAACTCTTT	CATWDGLEDYKKLF
TRGJ1/TRGJ2	15	TRGV9	few	TGTGCCTTGTGGGAGCCGCCTACGAATTATTATAAGAAACTCTTT	CALWEPPTNYYKKLF
TRGJ1/TRGJ2	15	TRGV5	-	TGTGCCACCTGGGACAGGCCTTCAGATTATTATAAGAAACTCTTT	CATWDRPSDYYKKLF
TRGJ1/TRGJ2	10	TRGV3	-	TGTGCCACCTGGGTCTATAAGAAACTCTTT	CATWVYKKLF
TRGJ1/TRGJ2	12	TRGV8	-	TGTGCCACCTGGACCCCGGGAGCGAAGAAACTCTTT	CATWTPGAKKLF
TRGJP1	18	TRGV4	-	TGTGCCACCTGGGACTGGACATGGGGGCATACCACTGGTTGGTTCAAGATATTT	CATWDWTWGHTTGWFKIF
TRGJ1/TRGJ2	14	TRGV4	-	TGTGCCACCTGGGACAGGCCCTCTTATTATAAGAAACTCTTT	CATWDRPSYYKKLF
TRGJ1/TRGJ2	13	TRGV2	-	TGTGCCACCTGGGACGGGCCGGGATATAAGAAACTCTTT	CATWDGPGYKKLF
TRGJ1/TRGJ2	15	TRGV9	-	TGTGCCTTGTGGGAGGTTTCGAAATATTATTATAAGAAACTCTTT	CALWEVSKYYYKKLF
TRGJ1/TRGJ2	14	TRGV4	-	TGTGCCACCTGGGGCGAGTCGTTTTATTATAAGAAACTCTTT	CATWGESFYYKKLF
TRGJ1/TRGJ2	14	TRGV5	few	TGTGCCACCTGGGACACCCGTCGTTATTATAAGAAACTCTTT	CATWDTRRYYKKLF